The 2 T cell receptor beta chains presented below share a single source sample, sequenced in a study of blood T cells in healthy people across ages. Sample-barcoded 5' priming and a J-beta primer mix drove a second PCR of roughly 6 to 12 cycles. MiXCR, run by TCRdb on the 5' RACE reads, gives a single entry per CDR3 protein. The table has 380,000 or so distinct CDR3 sequences, roughly half seen once. Sequenced input: blood. These receptors originate from a man aged 60 to 75 in good health.

The rearrangement links TRBV18 to TRBJ1-4; D is unclear. The CDR3 contains 14 residues. Trimming shortened V by 8 bases and J by 10 bases, and 20 bases separated the two germline ends. Germline V CDR1 and CDR2: KGHSH, LQKENI. DNA of the CDR3: TGTGCCAGCGCAGACCGGACCGCCTTGGGAAAACTGTTTTTT. Residues: CASADRTALGKLFF.

The chain recombines TRBV21-1 with TRBJ1-2. TRBV21-1 has pseudogene status. The CDR3 runs 14 residues. The CDR3: CASSNGRATHGYTF. The DNA for the CDR3 is TGTGCCAGCAGCAACGGGAGGGCAACCCATGGCTACACCTTC.